The T cell receptor beta chain under discussion was sequenced for a study of PD-1 blockade in classical Hodgkin lymphoma (dated by TCRdb to the early 2020s). About the investigation overall: Nivolumab dosing was 3 mg/kg intravenously every 2 weeks, continuing until either disease progression or unacceptable toxicity. A peripheral blood immune signature of response to PD-1 blockade in classical Hodgkin lymphoma was defined using TCR beta sequencing and CyTOF. Points the paper makes about the study in general: Diversity was lower in patients who began nivolumab less than 1 year after ASCT, so these patients were left out of later analyses to avoid confounding by immune reconstitution. A significant rise by C4D1 was seen in CD4+ but not CD8+ TCR diversity (p=0.0027 vs p=0.16), with the rise being most apparent in complete responders (p=0.02). Trial patients with a complete response had baseline diversity similar to that of newly diagnosed patients, while partial responders and progressors had significantly lower diversity. The study was restricted to a single clinical trial cohort, and the causes of repertoire differences, possibly disease activity or prior therapy, were left undefined. Baseline TCR diversity was reported to be lower in newly diagnosed patients than in healthy donors and to be lower still in relapsed/refractory patients.

Spanning cysteine to phenylalanine, the CDR3 consists of 14 amino acids. Only the CDR3 part of the read is kept: 42 bases, read in frame from the first base. Cut back by 7 bases and 6 bases, the V and J ends lie 16 bases apart. From a lookup of the germline V gene, CDR1 and CDR2 are MNHEY and SVGAGI. The time point label on this specimen signifies: cycle 1 day 1 (C1D1), immediately before nivolumab initiation. All trial patients had relapsed after autologous stem cell transplantation, with cohorts A, B and C differing in prior brentuximab vedotin exposure. The trial cohort comprised more than 55 patients with relapsed/refractory classical Hodgkin lymphoma whose best overall responses were complete response, partial response or progressive disease. Single-agent nivolumab was administered to trial patients in the multi-cohort phase II CheckMate 205 trial. An independent review committee assessed best overall response by applying the 2007 International Working Group response criteria. PBMCs from the trial were collected at three points: immediately before nivolumab initiation (C1D1), and during therapy at cycle 2 day 1 and cycle 4 day 1. Peripheral blood was collected in 8 mL Vacutainer Cell Preparation Tubes, from which PBMCs were isolated by centrifugation and then cryopreserved.

Comments on this clone: Its antigen specificity is not known. Qualities for individual bases were not recorded, and no much larger clone is one base off.

The Qiagen DNeasy kit was used to extract genomic DNA from unsorted PBMCs and from the negatively selected CD4+ and CD8+ fractions. Using primers that anneal to V and J segments, immunoSEQ multiplex PCR amplified the TCR beta CDR3 regions. A synthetic immune receptor repertoire was used to minimize amplification bias, and remaining bias was computationally removed after sequencing. The authors processed their data as follows. Repertoire diversity was quantified as the Shannon entropy index using custom Python scripts. Unsorted, CD4+ and CD8+ repertoires were analyzed separately, except in combined analyses where CD4+ and CD8+ sequences were merged in silico. A clone counted as expanded when the clone's frequency after treatment rose at least 2-fold relative to C1D1, and clones undetected at baseline were given a pseudocount of 0.5. Singleton clones were defined as clones with 0 or 1 copy at C1D1, and non-singleton clones were defined as clones with 2 or more copies. Clones expanded in unsorted samples were assigned a CD4+, CD8+ or unknown annotation through matching of protein sequences in sorted samples from the same patient. Diversity changes from C1D1 to C4D1 were tested in paired samples using Wilcoxon tests. Held by TCRdb, this immuneACCESS table contains in-frame sequences only and omits some clones. Under half of the omission traces to an unresolved V gene where checked; the cause of the rest is unknown. For V, J and clone size, that table is used; D and trimming come from the DNA. The sample yields tens of thousands of clones; roughly 90% were counted once. The ten largest clones capture approximately 22% of the sample.

Sequences were derived from peripheral blood mononuclear cells (PBMCs), sampled at baseline. The rearrangement joined TRBV6-5 to TRBJ1-5; D gene: possibly TRBD1, on 6 matching bases. The clonotype comes from a human donor with classical Hodgkin lymphoma. The DNA sequence is given as TGTGCCAGCAAGCAACGGGGGGGCTCTCAGCCCCAGCATTTT. It codes for CASKQRGGSQPQHF.